Included here is one TCR beta chain sequence, with context. The participants were between about 18 and 90 years old and came from some 23 US areas. Sequenced by immunoSEQ multiplex PCR; TCRdb stores in-frame clones only, minus some. The sample has more than 200,000 clones; about nine tenths are singletons. This sample was taken from a study of blood T cell repertoires in COVID-19. Study-level background: T cells, B-cell-depleted T cells, or PBMCs supplied cDNA or gDNA.

Trimming cost V 3 bases and J 2 bases; bases outside gene matches: 3. The germline V gene encodes CDR1 ENHRY and CDR2 SYGVKD. The CDR3 spans 15 residues. The sequencing input was PBMCs or T cells enriched from blood (not recorded which). This receptor was identified in a young woman with acute COVID-19. The chain uses TRBV10-3 and TRBJ2-7; 11 positions agree with TRBD1. CDR3 in amino acids: CAISDMGQGAYEQYF. The CDR3 DNA reads TGTGCCATCAGTGACATGGGACAGGGGGCCTACGAGCAGTACTTC.